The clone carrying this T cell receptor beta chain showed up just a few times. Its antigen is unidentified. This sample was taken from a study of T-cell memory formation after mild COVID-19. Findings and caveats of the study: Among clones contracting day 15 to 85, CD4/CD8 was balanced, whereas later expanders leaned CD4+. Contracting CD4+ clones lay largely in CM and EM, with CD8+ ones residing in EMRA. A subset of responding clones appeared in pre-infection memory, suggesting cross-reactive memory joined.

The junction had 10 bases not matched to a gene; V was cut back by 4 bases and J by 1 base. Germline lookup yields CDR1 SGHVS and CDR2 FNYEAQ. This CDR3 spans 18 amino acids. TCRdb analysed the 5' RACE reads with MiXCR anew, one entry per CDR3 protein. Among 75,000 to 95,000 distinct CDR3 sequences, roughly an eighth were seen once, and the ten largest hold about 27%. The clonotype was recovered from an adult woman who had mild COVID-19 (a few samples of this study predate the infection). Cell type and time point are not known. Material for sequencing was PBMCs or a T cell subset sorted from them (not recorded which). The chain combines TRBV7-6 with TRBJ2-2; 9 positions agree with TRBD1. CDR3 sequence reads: CASSSYPDRGMNTGELFF. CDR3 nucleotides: TGTGCCAGCAGCTCCTATCCTGACAGGGGGATGAACACCGGGGAGCTGTTTTTT.